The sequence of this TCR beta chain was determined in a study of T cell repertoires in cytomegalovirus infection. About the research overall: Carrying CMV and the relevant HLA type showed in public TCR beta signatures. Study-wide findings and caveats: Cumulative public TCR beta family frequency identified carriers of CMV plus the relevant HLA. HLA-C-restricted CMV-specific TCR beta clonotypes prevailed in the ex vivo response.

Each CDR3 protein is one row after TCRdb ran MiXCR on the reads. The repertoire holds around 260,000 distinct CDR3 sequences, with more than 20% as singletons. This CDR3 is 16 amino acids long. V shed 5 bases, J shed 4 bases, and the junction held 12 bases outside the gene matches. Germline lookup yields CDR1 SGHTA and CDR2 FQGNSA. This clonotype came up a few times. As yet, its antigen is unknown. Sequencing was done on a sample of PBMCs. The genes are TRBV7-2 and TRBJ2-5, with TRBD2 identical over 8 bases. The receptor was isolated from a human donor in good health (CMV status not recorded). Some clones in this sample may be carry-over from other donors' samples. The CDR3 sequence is CASSQQIGGGGETQYF. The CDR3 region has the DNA TGTGCCAGCAGCCAACAAATCGGGGGGGGGGGAGAGACCCAGTACTTC.